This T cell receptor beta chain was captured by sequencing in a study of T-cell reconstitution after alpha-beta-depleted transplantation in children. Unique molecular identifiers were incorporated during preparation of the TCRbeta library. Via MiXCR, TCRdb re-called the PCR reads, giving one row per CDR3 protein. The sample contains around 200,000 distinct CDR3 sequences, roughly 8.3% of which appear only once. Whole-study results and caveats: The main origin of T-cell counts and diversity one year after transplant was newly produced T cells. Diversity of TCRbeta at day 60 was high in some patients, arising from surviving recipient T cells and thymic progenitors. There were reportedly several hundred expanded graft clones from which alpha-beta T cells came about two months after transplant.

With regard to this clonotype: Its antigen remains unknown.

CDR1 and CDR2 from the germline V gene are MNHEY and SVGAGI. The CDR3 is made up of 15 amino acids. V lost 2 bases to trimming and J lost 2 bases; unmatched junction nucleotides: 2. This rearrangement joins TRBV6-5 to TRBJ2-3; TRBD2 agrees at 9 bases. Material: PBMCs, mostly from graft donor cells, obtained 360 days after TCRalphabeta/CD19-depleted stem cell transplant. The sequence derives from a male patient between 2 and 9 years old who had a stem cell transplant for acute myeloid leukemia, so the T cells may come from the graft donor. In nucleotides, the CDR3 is TGTGCCAGCAGTTACGGCGGGGGGGTCACAGATACGCAGTATTTT. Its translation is CASSYGGGVTDTQYF.